The sequence of this TCR beta chain was determined in a study of cytomegalovirus exposure and HLA in healthy donors. Study conclusions and caveats: Later analysis identified a missense DCLRE1C variant that was linked to TCR beta V- and J-gene trimming. In a later analysis, at a false discovery rate of 0.05, fewer than 20,000 TCR beta sequences were associated with HLA alleles.

PCR amplification relied on 60 Vbeta primers (plus 13 Jbeta primers). Produced via immunoSEQ multiplex PCR; TCRdb's table is partial and in-frame only. The data show 150,000 to 200,000 clones, about 80% seen once. Comment on this clone: What it recognizes is unknown.

V shed 4 bases and J 1 base; nucleotides not matched to a gene: 4. Per germline, CDR1 SGHAT and CDR2 FQDESV (reference sequence). The CDR3 covers 14 residues. V is TRBV11-1 and J is TRBJ2-7; 7 bases match TRBD1. The sequencing sample was made of PBMCs. The sequence came from a man between 35 and 55 years old in good health and CMV-seropositive. This chain's CDR3 is CASSSTGESYEQYF. The CDR3 DNA is TGTGCCAGCAGCTCTACAGGGGAATCCTACGAGCAGTACTTC.